This T cell receptor beta chain was identified during a study of OX40 agonist ivuxolimab in advanced cancers. Trimming pared 3 bases from V and 0 bases from J, leaving 17 bases between. The CDR3 extends over 18 amino acids. Germline V CDR1 and CDR2: SGHVS, FQNEAQ. Produced via immunoSEQ multiplex PCR; TCRdb's table is partial and in-frame only. Of several thousand clones in the sample, 94% were seen once. This specimen consisted of CD4+ or CD8+ T cells sorted from blood, obtained in a trial of the OX40 agonist ivuxolimab. The chain has TRBV7-8 and TRBJ1-4; no clear D. The TCR was taken from an adult with an advanced solid tumor such as melanoma, head and neck, liver or kidney cancer. The DNA for the CDR3 is TGTGCCAGCAGCTTTGCCCGCCAGCCCCTTGCAACTAATGAAAAACTGTTTTTT. It codes for CASSFARQPLATNEKLFF.